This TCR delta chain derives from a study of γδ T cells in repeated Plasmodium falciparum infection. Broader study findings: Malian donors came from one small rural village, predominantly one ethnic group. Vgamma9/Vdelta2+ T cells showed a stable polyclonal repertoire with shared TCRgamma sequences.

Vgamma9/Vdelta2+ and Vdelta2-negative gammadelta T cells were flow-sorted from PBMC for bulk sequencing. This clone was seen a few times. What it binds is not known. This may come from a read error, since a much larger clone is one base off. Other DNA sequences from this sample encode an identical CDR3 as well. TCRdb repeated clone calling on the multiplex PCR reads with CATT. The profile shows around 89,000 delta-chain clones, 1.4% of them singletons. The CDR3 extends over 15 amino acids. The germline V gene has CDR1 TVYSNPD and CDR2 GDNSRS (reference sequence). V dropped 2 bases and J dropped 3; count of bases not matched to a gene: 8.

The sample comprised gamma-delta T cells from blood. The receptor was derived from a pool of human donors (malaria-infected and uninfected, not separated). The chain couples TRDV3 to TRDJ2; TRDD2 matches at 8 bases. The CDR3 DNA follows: TGTGCCTTTCTTCCTACGGGATCCCTGACAGCACAACTCTTCTTT. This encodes CAFLPTGSLTAQLFF. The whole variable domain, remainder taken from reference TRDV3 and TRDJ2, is CDKVTQSSPDQTVASGSEVVLLCTYDTVYSNPDLFWYRIRPDYSFQFVFYGDNSRSEGADFTQGRFSVKHILTQKAFHLVISPVRTEDSATYYCAFLPTGSLTAQLFFGKGTQLIVEP.